These T cell receptor beta chains were read from a single sample in a study of cytomegalovirus exposure and HLA in healthy donors. The protocol was immunoSEQ multiplex PCR, while the TCRdb copy is restricted to in-frame clones and leaves out a portion. The data contain more than 150,000 clones, around 80% of them singletons. The material sequenced was PBMCs. Every receptor here comes from a middle-aged man in good health and CMV-seropositive. Both conserved end residues are trimmed from each CDR3.

j_gene	v_gene	CDR3aa
TRBJ1-5	TRBV28	ASSSGGGNQPQH
TRBJ1-2	TRBV25-1	ASSEGLLGYT
TRBJ2-3	TRBV19	ASSIDLVASPADTQY
TRBJ1-3	TRBV9	ASSAGLVGSAGNTIY
TRBJ2-7	TRBV6-5	ASSRTSGEQY
TRBJ1-2	TRBV7-2	ASSLDRSANYGYT
TRBJ2-5	TRBV7-3	ASSSSGGVETQY
TRBJ2-7	TRBV27	ASSGTGYSYEQY
TRBJ2-2	TRBV7-9	ASSSTGTLVVLF
TRBJ2-7	TRBV25-1	ASGPSNEQY
TRBJ2-2	TRBV11-3	ASSTSRSAGELF
TRBJ2-3	TRBV7-2	ASSLRLVGAGTTDTQY
TRBJ2-3	TRBV9	ASSVLGGAQGDTQY
TRBJ1-1	TRBV23-1	ASSHGEMDTEAF
TRBJ1-5	TRBV9	ASSVTPGGGQPQH